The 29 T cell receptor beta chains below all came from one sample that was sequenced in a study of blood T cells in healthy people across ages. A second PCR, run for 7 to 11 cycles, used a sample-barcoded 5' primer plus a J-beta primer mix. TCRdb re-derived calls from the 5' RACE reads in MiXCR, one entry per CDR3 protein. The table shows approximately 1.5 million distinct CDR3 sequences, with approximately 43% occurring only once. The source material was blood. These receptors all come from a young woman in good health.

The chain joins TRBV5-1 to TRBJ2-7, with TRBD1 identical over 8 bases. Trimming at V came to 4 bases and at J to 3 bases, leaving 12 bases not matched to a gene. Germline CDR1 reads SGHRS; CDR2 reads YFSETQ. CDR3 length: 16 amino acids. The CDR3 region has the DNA TGCGCCAGCAGCCAAGACAGGGGCCAACTCCACTACGAGCAGTACTTC. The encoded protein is CASSQDRGQLHYEQYF.

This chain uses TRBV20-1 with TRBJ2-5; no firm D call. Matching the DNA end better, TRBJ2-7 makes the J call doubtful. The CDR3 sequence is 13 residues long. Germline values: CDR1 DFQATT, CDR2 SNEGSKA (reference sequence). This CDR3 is CSARDVASHEQYF. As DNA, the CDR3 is TGCAGTGCTAGAGATGTTGCGTCCCACGAGCAGTACTTC.

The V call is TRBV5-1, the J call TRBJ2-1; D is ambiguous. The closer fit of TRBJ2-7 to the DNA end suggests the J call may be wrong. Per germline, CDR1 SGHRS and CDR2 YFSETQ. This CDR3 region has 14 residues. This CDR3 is CASSLLSQNNEQYF. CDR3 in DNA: TGCGCCAGCAGCTTATTGAGTCAGAACAATGAGCAGTACTTC.

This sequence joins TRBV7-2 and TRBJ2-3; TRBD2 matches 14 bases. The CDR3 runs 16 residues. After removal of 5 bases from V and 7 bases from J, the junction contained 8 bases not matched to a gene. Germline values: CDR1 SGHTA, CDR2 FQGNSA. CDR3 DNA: TGTGCCAGCAGCCCCCGACTAGCGGGAGGGCCAAATACGCAGTATTTT. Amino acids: CASSPRLAGGPNTQYF.

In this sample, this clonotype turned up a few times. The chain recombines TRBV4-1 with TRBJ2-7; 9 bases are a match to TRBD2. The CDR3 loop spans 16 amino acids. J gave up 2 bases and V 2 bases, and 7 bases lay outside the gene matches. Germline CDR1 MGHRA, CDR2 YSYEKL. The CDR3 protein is CASSQLPREGPYEQYF. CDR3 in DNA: TGCGCCAGCAGCCAACTTCCGCGGGAGGGCCCCTACGAGCAGTACTTC.

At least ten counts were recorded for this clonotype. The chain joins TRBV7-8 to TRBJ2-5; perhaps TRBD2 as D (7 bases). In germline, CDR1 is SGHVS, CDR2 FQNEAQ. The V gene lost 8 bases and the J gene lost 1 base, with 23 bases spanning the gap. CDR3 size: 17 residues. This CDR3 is CASANGGQTTLQETQYF. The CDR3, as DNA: TGTGCCAGCGCCAACGGGGGGCAGACTACCCTCCAAGAGACCCAGTACTTC.

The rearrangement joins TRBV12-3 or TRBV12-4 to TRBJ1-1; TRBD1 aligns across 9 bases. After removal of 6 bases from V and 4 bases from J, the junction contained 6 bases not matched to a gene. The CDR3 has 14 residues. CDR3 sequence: CASRRGQGLTEAFF. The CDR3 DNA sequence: TGTGCCAGCAGGCGGGGACAGGGCCTCACTGAAGCTTTCTTT.

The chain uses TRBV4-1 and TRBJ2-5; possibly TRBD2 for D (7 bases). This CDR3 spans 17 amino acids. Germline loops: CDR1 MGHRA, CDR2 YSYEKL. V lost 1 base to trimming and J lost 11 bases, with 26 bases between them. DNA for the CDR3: TGCGCCAGCAGCCAAGGTAGAAGCAGGGGACTATACAATGAGCAGTACTTC. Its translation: CASSQGRSRGLYNEQYF.

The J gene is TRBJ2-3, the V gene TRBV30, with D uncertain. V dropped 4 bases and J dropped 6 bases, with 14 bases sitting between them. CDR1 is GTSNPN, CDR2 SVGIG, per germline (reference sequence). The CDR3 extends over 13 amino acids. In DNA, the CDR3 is TGTGCCTGGATGATGTCGGCGCGGGATACGCAGTATTTT. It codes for CAWMMSARDTQYF. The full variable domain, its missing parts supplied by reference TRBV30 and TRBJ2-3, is SQTIHQWPATLVQPVGSPLSLECTVEGTSNPNLYWYRQAAGRGLQLLFYSVGIGQISSEVPQNLSASRPQDRQFILSSKKLLLSDSGFYLCAWMMSARDTQYFGPGTRLTVL.

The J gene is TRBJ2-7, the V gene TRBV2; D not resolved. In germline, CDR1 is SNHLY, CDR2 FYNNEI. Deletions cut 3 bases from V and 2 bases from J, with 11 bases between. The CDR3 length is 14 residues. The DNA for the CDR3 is TGTGCCAGCAGTGACGCCCCTAACGCCTACGAGCAGTACTTC. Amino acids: CASSDAPNAYEQYF. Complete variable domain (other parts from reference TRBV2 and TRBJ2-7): EPEVTQTPSHQVTQMGQEVILRCVPISNHLYFYWYRQILGQKVEFLVSFYNNEISEKSEIFDDQFSVERPDGSNFTLKIRSTKLEDSAMYFCASSDAPNAYEQYFGPGTRLTVT.

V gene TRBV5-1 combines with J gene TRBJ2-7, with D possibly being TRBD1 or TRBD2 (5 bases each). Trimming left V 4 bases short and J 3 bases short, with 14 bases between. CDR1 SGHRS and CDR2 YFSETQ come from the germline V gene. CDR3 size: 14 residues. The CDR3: CASSRNGADYEQYF. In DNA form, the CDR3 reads TGCGCCAGCAGCCGGAACGGGGCAGACTACGAGCAGTACTTC.

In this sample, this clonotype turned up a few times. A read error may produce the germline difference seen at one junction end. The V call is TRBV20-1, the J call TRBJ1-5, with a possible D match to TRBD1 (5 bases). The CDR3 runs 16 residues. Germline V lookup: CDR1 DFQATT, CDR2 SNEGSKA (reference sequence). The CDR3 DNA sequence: TGCAGTGCGAGAGGTGAAACAGGTCGGAGCAATCAGCCCCAGCATTTT. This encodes CSARGETGRSNQPQHF.

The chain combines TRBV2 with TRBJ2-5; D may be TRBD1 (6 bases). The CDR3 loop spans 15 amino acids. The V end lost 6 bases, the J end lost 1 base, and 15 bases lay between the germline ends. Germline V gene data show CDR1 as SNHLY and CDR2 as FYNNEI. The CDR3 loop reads CASRKGRGFQETQYF. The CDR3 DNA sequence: TGTGCCAGCAGGAAGGGCAGGGGTTTCCAAGAGACCCAGTACTTC.

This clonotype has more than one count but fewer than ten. In DNA form, the CDR3 reads TGTGCCAGCAGGAAAGGGAATACGCAGTATTTT. Its translation is CASRKGNTQYF. The J gene is TRBJ2-3, the V gene TRBV12-3 or TRBV12-4; no clear D. V lost 6 bases and J 7 bases, leaving 8 bases between the germline ends. This CDR3 has 11 residues.

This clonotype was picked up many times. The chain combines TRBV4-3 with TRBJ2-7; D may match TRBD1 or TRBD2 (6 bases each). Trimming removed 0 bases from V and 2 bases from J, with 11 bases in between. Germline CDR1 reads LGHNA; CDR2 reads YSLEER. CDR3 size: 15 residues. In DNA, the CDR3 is TGCGCCAGCAGCCAAGATAGGGGGGCGACCTACGAGCAGTACTTC. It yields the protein CASSQDRGATYEQYF.

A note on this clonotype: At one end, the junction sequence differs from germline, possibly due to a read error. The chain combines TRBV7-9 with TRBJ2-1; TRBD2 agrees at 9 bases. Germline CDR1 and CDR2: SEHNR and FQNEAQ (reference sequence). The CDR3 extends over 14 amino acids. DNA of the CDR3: TGTGCCCGCAGCGTAGAGACTAGCGGCAATGAGCAGTTCTTC. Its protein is CARSVETSGNEQFF. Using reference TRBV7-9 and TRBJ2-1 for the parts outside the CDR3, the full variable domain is DTGVSQNPRHKITKRGQNVTFRCDPISEHNRLYWYRQTLGQGPEFLTYFQNEAQLEKSRLLSDRFSAERPKGSFSTLEIQRTEQGDSAMYLCARSVETSGNEQFFGPGTRLTVL.

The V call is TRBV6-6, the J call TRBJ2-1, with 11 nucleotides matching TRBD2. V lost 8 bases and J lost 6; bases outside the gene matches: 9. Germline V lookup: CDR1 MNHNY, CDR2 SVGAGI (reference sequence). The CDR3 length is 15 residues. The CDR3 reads CASSKGLAVSNEQFF. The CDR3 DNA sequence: TGTGCCAGCTCGAAGGGACTAGCGGTTAGCAATGAGCAGTTCTTC.

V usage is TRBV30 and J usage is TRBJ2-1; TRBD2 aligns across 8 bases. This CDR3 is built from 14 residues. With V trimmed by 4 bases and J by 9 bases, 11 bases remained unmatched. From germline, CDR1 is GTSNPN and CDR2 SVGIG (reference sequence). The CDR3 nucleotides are TGTGCCTGGACTGCGGGAGGTCTGATTGCTGAGCAGTTCTTC. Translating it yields CAWTAGGLIAEQFF.

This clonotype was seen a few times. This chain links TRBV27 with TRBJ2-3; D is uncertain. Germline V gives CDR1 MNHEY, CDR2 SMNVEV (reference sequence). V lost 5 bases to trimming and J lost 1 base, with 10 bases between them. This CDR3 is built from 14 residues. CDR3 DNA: TGTGCCAGCAGTCTGTACAAAGGCACAGATACGCAGTATTTT. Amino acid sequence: CASSLYKGTDTQYF.

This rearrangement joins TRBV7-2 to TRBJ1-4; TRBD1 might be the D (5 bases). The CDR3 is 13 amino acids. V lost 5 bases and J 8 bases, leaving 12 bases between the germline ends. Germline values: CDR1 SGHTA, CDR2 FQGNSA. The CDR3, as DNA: TGTGCCAGCAGCATCCCTGGGGGGGAAAAACTGTTTTTT. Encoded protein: CASSIPGGEKLFF.

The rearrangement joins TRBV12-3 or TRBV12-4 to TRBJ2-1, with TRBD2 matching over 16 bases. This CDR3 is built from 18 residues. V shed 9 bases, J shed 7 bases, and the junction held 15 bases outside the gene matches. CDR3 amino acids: CASIGFGTSGGAGNEQFF. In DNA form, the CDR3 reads TGTGCCAGTATTGGGTTCGGGACTAGCGGGGGGGCGGGGAATGAGCAGTTCTTC.

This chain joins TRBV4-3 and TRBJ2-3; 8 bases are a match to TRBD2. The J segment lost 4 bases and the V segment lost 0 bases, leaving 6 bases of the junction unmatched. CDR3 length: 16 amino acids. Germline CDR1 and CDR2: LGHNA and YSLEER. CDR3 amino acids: CASSQDSGVGADTQYF. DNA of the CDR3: TGCGCCAGCAGCCAAGATAGCGGGGTAGGCGCAGATACGCAGTATTTT.

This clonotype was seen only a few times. This chain's CDR3 is CSVTGVLTYEQYF. The CDR3 nucleotides read TGCAGCGTGACAGGGGTGTTGACCTACGAGCAGTACTTC. The chain has TRBV29-1 and TRBJ2-7; 8 bases line up with TRBD1. J gave up 2 bases and V 6 bases, and 6 bases lay outside the gene matches. This CDR3 contains 13 residues. Germline CDR1 is SQVTM and CDR2 is ANQGSEA.

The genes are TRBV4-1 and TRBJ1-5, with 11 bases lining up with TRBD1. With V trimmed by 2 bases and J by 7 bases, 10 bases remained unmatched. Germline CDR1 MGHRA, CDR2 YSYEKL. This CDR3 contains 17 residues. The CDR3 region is CASSQPLRDRGDQPQHF. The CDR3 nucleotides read TGCGCCAGCAGCCAACCACTAAGGGACAGGGGGGACCAGCCCCAGCATTTT.

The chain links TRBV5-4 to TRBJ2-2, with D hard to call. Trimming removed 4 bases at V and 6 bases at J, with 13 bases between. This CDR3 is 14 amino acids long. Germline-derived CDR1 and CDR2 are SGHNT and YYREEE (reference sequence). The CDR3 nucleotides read TGTGCCAGCAGCGCGGATGGGTACTCCGGGGAGCTGTTTTTT. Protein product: CASSADGYSGELFF.

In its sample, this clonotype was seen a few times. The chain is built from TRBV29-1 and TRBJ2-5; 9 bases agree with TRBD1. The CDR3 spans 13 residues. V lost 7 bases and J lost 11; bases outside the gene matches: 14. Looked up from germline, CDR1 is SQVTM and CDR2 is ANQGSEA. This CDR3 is CSAGTGGYAAQYF. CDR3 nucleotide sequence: TGCAGCGCTGGAACAGGGGGCTACGCGGCGCAGTACTTC. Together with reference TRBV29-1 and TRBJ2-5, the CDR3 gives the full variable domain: SAVISQKPSRDICQRGTSLTIQCQVDSQVTMMFWYRQQPGQSLTLIATANQGSEATYESGFVIDKFPISRPNLTFSTLTVSNMSPEDSSIYLCSAGTGGYAAQYFGPGTRLLVL.

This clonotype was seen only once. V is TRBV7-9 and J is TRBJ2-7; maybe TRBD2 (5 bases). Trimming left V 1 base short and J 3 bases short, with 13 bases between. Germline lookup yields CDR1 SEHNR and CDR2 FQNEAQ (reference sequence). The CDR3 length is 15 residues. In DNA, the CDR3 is TGTGCCAGCAGCTTAGTTGGAGGATTAGGCTACGAGCAGTACTTC. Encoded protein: CASSLVGGLGYEQYF.

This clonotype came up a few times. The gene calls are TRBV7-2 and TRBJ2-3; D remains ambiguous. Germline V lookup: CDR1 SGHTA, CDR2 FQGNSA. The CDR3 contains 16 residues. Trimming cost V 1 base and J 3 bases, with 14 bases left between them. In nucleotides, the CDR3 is TGTGCCAGCAGCTTAGTGTTCGGCGTGATGACAGATACGCAGTATTTT. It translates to CASSLVFGVMTDTQYF.

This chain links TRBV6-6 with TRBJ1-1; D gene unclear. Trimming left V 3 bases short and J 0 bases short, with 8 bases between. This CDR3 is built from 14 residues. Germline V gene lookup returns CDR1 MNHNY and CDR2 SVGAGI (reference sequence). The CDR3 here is CASSYVRMNTEAFF. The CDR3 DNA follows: TGTGCCAGCAGTTATGTCAGGATGAACACTGAAGCTTTCTTT.